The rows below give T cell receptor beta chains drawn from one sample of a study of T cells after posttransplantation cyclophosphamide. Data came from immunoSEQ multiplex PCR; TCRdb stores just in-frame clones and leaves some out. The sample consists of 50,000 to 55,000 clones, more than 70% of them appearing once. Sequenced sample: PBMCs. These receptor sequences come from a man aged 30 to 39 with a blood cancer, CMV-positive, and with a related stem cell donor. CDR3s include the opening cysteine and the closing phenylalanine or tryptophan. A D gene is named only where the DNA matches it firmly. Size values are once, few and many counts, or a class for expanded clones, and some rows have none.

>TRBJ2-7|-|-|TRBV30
TGTGCCTGGAGTGCTGGGGCGGGGTTAGAGCAGTACTTC
CAWSAGAGLEQYF
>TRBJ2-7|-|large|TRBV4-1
TGCGCCAGCAGCCCCGAGGGATCCTACGAGCAGTACTTC
CASSPEGSYEQYF
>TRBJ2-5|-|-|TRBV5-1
TGCGCCACCCAGATGGGCGGGTCAGAGGAGACCCAGTACTTC
CATQMGGSEETQYF
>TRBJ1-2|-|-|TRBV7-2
TGTGCCAGCAGCAGGCCCTCAGGGGCCTATGGCTACACCTTC
CASSRPSGAYGYTF
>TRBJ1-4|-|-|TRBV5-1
TGCGCCAGCAGCGCAACCCCGGGACTTGGGAATGAAAAACTGTTTTTT
CASSATPGLGNEKLFF
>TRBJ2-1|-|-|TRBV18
TGTGCCAGCTCACCGTACGGAGGGGTCAATGAGCAGTTCTTC
CASSPYGGVNEQFF
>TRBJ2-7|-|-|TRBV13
TGTGCCAGCAGCTTAGAATCAGGGGACGAGCAGTACTTC
CASSLESGDEQYF
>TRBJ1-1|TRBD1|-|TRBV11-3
TGTGCCAGCAGCCGGGGACAGCACTCTGAAGCTTTCTTT
CASSRGQHSEAFF
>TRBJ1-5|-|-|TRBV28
TGTGCCAGCAGGACTTCAGACGGGAGGGGAAGAGGCAATCAGCCCCAGCATTTT
CASRTSDGRGRGNQPQHF
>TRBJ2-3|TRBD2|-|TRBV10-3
TGTGCCACCAAACTAGCGGGATCTCAAGATACGCAGTATTTT
CATKLAGSQDTQYF
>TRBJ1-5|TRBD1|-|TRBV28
TGTGCCAGCAGACAGGGGATACGCCAGCCCCAGCATTTT
CASRQGIRQPQHF
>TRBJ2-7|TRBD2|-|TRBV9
TGTGCCAGCAGCGGAGCTAGCGGGAGTTCCTACGAGCAGTACTTC
CASSGASGSSYEQYF
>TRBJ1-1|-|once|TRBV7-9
TGTGCCAGCAGCTTAGCAACGGGACAGAACACTGAAGCTTTCTTT
CASSLATGQNTEAFF
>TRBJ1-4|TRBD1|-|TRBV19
TGTGCCAGTAGTATGACAGGGGGCCATGAAAAACTGTTTTTT
CASSMTGGHEKLFF
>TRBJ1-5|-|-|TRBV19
TGTGCCAGTAGTAAATCCAGAAACAATCAGCCCCAGCATTTT
CASSKSRNNQPQHF
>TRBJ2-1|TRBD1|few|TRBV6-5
TGTGCCAGCAGTTACTCGAGACAGGGGGGCGATGAGCAGTTCTTC
CASSYSRQGGDEQFF
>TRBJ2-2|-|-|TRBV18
TGTGCCAGCTCACCACGACTAGGCCTCACCGGGGAGCTGTTTTTT
CASSPRLGLTGELFF
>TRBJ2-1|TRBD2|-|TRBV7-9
TGTGCCAGCAGCCCCCGAGTTGTATTAGCGGGAGGGAACAATGAGCAGTTCTTC
CASSPRVVLAGGNNEQFF
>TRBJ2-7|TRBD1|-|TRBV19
TGTGCCAGTAGTCCCCGAGGACAGGGGCGTACCTACGAGCAGTACTTC
CASSPRGQGRTYEQYF
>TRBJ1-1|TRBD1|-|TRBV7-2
TGTGCCAGCAGCCAAGACAGGGGAGAGGGAGCTTTCTTT
CASSQDRGEGAFF
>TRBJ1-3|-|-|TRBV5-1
TGCGCCAGCAGCCGCGGGGTAGGGCCCACTTCTCGAGGAAACACCATATATTTT
CASSRGVGPTSRGNTIYF
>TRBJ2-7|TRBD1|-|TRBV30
TGTGCCTGGACCGCCGGGACAGGGTTATACGAGCAGTACTTC
CAWTAGTGLYEQYF
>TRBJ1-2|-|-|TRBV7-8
TGTGCCAGCAGCTTAGGGGTAGACTTCTATGGCTACACCTTC
CASSLGVDFYGYTF
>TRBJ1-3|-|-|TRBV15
TGTGCCACCAGCGGTCAAGAGACTGGAAACACCATATATTTT
CATSGQETGNTIYF
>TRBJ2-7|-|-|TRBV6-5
TGTGCCAGCAGCCTGACTTTCTACGAGCAGTACTTC
CASSLTFYEQYF
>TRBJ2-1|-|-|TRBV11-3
TGTGCCAGCAGTTTAGTGATTGGTAGCATCAATGAGCAGTTCTTC
CASSLVIGSINEQFF
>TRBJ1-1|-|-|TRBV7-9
TGTGCCAGCAGCTACCAAACGGCTGAAGCTTTCTTT
CASSYQTAEAFF
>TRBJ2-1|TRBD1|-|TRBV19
TGTGCCAGTAGGGGACAGAAAGCTACATACTACAATGAGCAGTTCTTC
CASRGQKATYYNEQFF
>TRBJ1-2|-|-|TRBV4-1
TGCGCCAGCAGCCAAGTCGGGATGGCGGGGCCCAACTATGGCTACACCTTC
CASSQVGMAGPNYGYTF
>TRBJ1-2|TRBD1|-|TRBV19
TGTGCCAGTAGTAACCCGGGACAGACTTATGGCTACACCTTC
CASSNPGQTYGYTF
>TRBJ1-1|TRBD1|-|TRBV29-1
TGCAGCGTCGGGACAGGGTGGGACACTGAAGCTTTCTTT
CSVGTGWDTEAFF
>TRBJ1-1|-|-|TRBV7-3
TGTGCCAGCAGCTTAATGCCAGTTATGAACACTGAAGCTTTCTTT
CASSLMPVMNTEAFF
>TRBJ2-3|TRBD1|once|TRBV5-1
TGCGCCAGCAGCTCGTCGACAGGGGGAACAGATACGCAGTATTTT
CASSSSTGGTDTQYF
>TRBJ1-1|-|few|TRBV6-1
TGTGCCAGCAGTGGTCGACGGACAGTGAACACTGAAGCTTTCTTT
CASSGRRTVNTEAFF
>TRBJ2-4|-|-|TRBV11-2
TGTGCCAGCAGCGGGCCGGACAGAAACATTCAGTACTTC
CASSGPDRNIQYF